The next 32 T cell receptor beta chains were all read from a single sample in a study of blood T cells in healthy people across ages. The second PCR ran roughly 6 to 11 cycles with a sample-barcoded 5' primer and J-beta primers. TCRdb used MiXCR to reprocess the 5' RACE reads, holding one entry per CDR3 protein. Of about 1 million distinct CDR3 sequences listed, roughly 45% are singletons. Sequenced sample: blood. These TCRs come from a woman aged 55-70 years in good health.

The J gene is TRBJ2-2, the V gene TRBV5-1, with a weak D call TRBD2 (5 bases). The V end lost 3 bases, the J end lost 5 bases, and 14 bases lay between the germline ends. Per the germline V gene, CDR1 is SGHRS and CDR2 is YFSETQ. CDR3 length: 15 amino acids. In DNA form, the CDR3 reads TGCGCCAGCAGCTCCGGGATATCTGGGACCGGGGAGCTGTTTTTT. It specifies CASSSGISGTGELFF. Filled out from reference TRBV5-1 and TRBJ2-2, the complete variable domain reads KAGVTQTPRYLIKTRGQQVTLSCSPISGHRSVSWYQQTPGQGLQFLFEYFSETQRNKGNFPGRFSGRQFSNSRSEMNVSTLELGDSALYLCASSSGISGTGELFFGEGSRLTVL.

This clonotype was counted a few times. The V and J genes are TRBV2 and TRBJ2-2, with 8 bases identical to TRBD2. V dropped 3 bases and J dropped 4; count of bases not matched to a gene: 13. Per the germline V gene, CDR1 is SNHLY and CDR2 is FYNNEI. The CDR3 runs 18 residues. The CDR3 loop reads CASSEVAGKVSGTGELFF. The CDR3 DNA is TGTGCCAGCAGTGAGGTAGCGGGAAAGGTTTCTGGCACCGGGGAGCTGTTTTTT.

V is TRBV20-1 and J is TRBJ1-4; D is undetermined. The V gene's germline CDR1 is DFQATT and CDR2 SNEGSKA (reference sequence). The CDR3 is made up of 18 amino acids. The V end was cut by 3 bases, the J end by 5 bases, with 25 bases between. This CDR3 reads CSARERGLDRLRNEKLFF. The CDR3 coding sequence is TGCAGTGCTAGGGAAAGAGGGTTGGATAGGTTGAGGAATGAAAAACTGTTTTTT.

The CDR3 sequence is CASSLGGAQQETQYF. In nucleotides, the CDR3 is TGTGCCAGCAGTTTGGGCGGGGCTCAACAAGAGACCCAGTACTTC. The J gene is TRBJ2-7, the V gene TRBV28; the D gene is possibly TRBD2 (6 bases). The J call may be mistaken, given a closer DNA end match to TRBJ2-5. Germline V gives CDR1 MDHEN, CDR2 SYDVKM. The CDR3 loop spans 15 amino acids.

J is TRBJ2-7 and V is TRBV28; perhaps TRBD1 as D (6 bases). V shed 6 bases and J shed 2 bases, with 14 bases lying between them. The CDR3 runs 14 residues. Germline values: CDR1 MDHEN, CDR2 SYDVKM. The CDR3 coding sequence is TGTGCCAGCAGGCCTTCCGGGACAACCTACGAGCAGTACTTC. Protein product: CASRPSGTTYEQYF.

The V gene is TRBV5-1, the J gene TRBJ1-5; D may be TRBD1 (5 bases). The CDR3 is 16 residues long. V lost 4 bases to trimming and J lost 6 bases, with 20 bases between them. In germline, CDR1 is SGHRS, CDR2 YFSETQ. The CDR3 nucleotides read TGCGCCAGCAGCCCCCTCCCCAGGGCGGCCCGTCAGCCCCAGCATTTT. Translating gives CASSPLPRAARQPQHF. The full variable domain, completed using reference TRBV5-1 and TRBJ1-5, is KAGVTQTPRYLIKTRGQQVTLSCSPISGHRSVSWYQQTPGQGLQFLFEYFSETQRNKGNFPGRFSGRQFSNSRSEMNVSTLELGDSALYLCASSPLPRAARQPQHFGDGTRLSIL.

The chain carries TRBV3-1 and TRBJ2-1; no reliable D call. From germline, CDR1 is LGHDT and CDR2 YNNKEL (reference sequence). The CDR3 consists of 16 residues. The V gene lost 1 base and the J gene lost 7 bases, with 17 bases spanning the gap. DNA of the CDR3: TGTGCCAGCAGCCAAGCCCCCTCTCTTCTGCGAAATGAGCAGTTCTTC. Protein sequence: CASSQAPSLLRNEQFF.

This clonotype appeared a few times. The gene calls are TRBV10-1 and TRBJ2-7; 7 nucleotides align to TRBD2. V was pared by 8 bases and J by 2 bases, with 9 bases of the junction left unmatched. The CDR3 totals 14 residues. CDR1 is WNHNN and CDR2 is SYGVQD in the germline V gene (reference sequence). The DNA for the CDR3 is TGCGCCAGCCCCCCGGCGGGAGTCACCTACGAGCAGTACTTC. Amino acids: CASPPAGVTYEQYF.

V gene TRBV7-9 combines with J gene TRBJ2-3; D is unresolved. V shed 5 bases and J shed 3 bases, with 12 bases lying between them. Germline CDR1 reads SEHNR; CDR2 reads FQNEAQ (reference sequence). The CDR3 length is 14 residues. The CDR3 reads CASSPNFSTDTQYF. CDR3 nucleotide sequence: TGTGCCAGCAGCCCCAATTTCAGTACAGATACGCAGTATTTT.

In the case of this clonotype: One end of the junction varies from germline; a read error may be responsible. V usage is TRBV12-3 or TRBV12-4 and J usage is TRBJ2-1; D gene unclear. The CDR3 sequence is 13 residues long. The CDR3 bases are TGTGCCATCAGTTTATACCACAACAATGAGCAGTTCTTC. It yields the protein CAISLYHNNEQFF.

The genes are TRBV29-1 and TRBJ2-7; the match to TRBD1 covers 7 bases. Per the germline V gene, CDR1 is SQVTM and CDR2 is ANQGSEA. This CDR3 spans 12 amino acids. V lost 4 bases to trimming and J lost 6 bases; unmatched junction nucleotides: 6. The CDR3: CSVAVTGFEQYF. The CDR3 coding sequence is TGCAGCGTTGCGGTGACAGGGTTCGAGCAGTACTTC.

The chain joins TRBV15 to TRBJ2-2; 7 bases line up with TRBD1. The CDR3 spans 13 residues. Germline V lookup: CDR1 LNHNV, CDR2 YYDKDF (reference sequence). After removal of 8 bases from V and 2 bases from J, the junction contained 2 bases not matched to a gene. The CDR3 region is CATGTVNTGELFF. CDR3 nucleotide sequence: TGTGCCACCGGGACAGTCAACACCGGGGAGCTGTTTTTT.

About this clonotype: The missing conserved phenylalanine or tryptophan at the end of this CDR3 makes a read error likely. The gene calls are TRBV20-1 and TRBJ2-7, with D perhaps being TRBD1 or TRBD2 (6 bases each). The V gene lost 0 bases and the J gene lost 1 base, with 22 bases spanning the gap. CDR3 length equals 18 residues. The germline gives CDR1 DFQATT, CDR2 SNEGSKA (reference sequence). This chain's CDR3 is CSARDMIPSGGGSYEQYL. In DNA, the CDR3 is TGCAGTGCTAGAGATATGATCCCCAGCGGAGGGGGGTCCTACGAGCAGTACCTC.

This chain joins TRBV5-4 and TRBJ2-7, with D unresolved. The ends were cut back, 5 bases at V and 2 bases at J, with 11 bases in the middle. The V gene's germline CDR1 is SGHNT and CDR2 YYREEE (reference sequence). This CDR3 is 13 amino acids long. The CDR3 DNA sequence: TGTGCCAGCAGTCAGGCCGGAGCCTACGAGCAGTACTTC. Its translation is CASSQAGAYEQYF.

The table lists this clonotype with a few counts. The CDR3 DNA sequence: TGTGCCAGCAGCCTGCATAGCGGGAGGGAGCAGTTCTTC. This encodes CASSLHSGREQFF. The chain employs TRBV6-2 or TRBV6-3 and TRBJ2-1; TRBD2 aligns across 10 bases. The junction had 6 bases not matched to a gene; V was cut back by 6 bases and J by 10 bases. Germline CDR1 MNHEY, CDR2 SVGEGT. The CDR3 is 13 residues long.

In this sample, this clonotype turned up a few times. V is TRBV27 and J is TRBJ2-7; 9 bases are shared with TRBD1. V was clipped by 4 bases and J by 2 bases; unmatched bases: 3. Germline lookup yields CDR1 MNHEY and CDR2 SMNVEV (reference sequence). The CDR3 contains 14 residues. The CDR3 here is CASSWGQGTYEQYF. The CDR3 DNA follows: TGTGCCAGCAGTTGGGGACAGGGCACCTACGAGCAGTACTTC.

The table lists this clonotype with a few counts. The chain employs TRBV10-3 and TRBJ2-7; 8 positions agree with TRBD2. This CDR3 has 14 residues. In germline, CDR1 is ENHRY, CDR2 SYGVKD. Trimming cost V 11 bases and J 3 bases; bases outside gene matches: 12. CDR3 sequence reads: CAVGTGTRGYEQYF. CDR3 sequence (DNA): TGTGCCGTAGGAACCGGGACTAGGGGCTACGAGCAGTACTTC.

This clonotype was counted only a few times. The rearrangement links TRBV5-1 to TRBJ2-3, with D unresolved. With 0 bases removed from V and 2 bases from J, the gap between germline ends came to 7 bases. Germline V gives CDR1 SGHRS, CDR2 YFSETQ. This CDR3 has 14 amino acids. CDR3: CASSLAKVTDTQYF. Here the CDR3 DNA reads TGCGCCAGCAGCTTGGCAAAAGTCACAGATACGCAGTATTTT.

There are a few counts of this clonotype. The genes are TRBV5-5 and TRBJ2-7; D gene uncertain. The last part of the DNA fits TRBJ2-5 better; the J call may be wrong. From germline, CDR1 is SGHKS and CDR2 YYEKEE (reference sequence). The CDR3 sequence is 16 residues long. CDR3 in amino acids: CASSLYGQNIEETQYF. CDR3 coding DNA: TGTGCCAGCAGCTTATACGGTCAGAACATCGAAGAGACCCAGTACTTC.

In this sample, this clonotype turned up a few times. CDR3 sequence reads: CASSDRGEAQETQYF. DNA of the CDR3: TGTGCCAGCAGTGACCGGGGCGAGGCCCAAGAGACCCAGTACTTC. This chain uses TRBV6-4 with TRBJ2-5; D possibly matches TRBD1 or TRBD2 (5 bases each). CDR1 and CDR2 from the germline V gene are MRHNA and SNTAGT. This CDR3 is built from 15 residues. V lost 2 bases to trimming and J lost 1 base, with 11 bases between them.

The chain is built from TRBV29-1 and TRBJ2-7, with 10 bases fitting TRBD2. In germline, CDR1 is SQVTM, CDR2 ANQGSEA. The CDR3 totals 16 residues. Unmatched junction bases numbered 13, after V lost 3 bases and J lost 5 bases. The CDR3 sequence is CSVEGGTSEKTDEQYF. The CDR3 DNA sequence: TGCAGCGTTGAGGGTGGGACTAGCGAAAAGACCGACGAGCAGTACTTC.

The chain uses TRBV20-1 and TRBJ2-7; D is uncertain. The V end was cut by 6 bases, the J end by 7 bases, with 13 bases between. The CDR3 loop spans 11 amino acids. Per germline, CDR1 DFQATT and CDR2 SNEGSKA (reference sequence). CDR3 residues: CSARQHNEQYF. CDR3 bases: TGCAGTGCCAGACAACACAATGAGCAGTACTTC.

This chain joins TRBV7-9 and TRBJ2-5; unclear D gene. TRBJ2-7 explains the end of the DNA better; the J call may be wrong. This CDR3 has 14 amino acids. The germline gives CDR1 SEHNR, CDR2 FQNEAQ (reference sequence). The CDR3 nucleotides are TGTGCCAGCAGCCTGGACCTTAAGGGCTACGAGCAGTACTTC. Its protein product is CASSLDLKGYEQYF.

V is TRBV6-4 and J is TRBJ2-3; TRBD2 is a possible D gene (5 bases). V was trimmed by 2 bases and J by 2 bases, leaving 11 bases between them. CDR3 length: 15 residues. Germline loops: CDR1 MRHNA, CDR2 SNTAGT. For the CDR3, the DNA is TGTGCCAGCAGTGACATGTCGGGGTCCACAGATACGCAGTATTTT. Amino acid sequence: CASSDMSGSTDTQYF.

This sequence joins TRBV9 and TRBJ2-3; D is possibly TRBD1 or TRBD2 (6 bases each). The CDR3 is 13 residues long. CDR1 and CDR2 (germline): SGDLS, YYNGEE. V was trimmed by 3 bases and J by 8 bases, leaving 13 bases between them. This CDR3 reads CASSGSGRGTQYF. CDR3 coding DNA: TGTGCCAGCAGCGGTAGCGGCAGGGGTACGCAGTATTTT.

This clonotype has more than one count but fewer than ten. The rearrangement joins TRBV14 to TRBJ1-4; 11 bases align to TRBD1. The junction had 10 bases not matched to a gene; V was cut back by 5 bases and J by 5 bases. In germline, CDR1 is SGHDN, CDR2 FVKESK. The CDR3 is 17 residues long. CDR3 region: CASSTGQGAFPNEKLFF. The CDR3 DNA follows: TGTGCCAGCAGCACCGGACAGGGGGCATTTCCGAATGAAAAACTGTTTTTT. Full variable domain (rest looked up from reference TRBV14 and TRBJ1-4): EAGVTQFPSHSVIEKGQTVTLRCDPISGHDNLYWYRRVMGKEIKFLLHFVKESKQDESGMPNNRFLAERTGGTYSTLKVQPAELEDSGVYFCASSTGQGAFPNEKLFFGSGTQLSVL.

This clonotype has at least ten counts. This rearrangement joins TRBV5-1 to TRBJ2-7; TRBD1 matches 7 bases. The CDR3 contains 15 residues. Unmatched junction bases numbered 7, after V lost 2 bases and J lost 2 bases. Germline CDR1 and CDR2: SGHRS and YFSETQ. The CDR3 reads CASSLIAGTAYEQYF. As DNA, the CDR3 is TGCGCCAGCAGCTTAATTGCTGGGACAGCCTACGAGCAGTACTTC.

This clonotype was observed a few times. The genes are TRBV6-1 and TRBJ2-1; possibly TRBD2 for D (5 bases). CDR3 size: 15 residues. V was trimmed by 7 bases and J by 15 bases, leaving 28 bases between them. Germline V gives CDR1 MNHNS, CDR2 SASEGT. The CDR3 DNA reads TGTGCCAGCACCCGGGGTCCCCGAGGCCCCGAGAATCCGTTCTTC. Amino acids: CASTRGPRGPENPFF.

CDR3 nucleotides: TGTGCCAGCAGACCGACCGGGACCCCGGTCTCGGGCTACAATGAGCAGTACTTC. This gives the protein CASRPTGTPVSGYNEQYF. The V call is TRBV6-1, the J call TRBJ2-7; D possibly matches TRBD1 or TRBD2 (5 bases each). There are 18 residues in the CDR3. V gave up 6 bases and J gave up 7 bases, with 31 bases separating them. The germline V gene has CDR1 MNHNS and CDR2 SASEGT.

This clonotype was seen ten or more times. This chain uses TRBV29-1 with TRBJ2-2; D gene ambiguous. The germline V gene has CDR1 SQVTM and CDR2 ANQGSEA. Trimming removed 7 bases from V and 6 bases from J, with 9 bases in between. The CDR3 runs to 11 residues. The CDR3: CSGRFAGELFF. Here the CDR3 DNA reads TGCAGCGGCCGTTTCGCCGGGGAGCTGTTTTTT.

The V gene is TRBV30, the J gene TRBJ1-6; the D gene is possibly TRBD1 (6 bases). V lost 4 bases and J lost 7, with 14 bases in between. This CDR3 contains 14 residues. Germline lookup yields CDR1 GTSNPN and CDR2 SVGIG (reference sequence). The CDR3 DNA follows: TGTGCCTGGAAACAGGGAGGTGTGAATTCACCCCTCCACTTT. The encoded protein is CAWKQGGVNSPLHF.

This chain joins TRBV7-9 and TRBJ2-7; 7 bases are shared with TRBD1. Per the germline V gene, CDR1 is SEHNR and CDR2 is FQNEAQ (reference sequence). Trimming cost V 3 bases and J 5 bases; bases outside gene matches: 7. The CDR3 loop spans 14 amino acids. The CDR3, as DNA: TGTGCCAGCAGCTTCGGGACAGATACCCACGAGCAGTACTTC. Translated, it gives CASSFGTDTHEQYF. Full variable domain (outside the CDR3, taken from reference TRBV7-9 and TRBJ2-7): DTGVSQNPRHKITKRGQNVTFRCDPISEHNRLYWYRQTLGQGPEFLTYFQNEAQLEKSRLLSDRFSAERPKGSFSTLEIQRTEQGDSAMYLCASSFGTDTHEQYFGPGTRLTVT.